Listed here are 15 T cell receptor beta chains from one sample, sequenced in a study of cytomegalovirus exposure and HLA in healthy donors. Both 60 Vbeta primers and 13 Jbeta primers went into the PCR. Assay: immunoSEQ multiplex PCR; the TCRdb copy retains only in-frame clones and omits some. The sample yields 90,000 to 150,000 clones, roughly four fifths seen once. Specimen: PBMCs. Source of these receptors: a woman aged 18 to 35 in good health and CMV-seronegative.

To note about this clone: Germline is not matched at one junction end, which may reflect a read error. For the CDR3, the DNA is TGTGCCTGGAGGAACAGGGCTTCTGGGGCCAACGGCCTGACTTTC. Protein sequence: CAWRNRASGANGLTF. The chain has TRBV30 and TRBJ2-6; D is perhaps TRBD1 (6 bases). The CDR3 has 15 amino acids. The germline CDR1 and CDR2 sequences are GTSNPN and SVGIG (reference sequence).

The genes are TRBV18 and TRBJ1-5; the D is unclear. This CDR3 is 15 amino acids long. Trimming took off 3 bases at V and 3 bases at J, with 12 bases between the two ends. Germline lookup yields CDR1 KGHSH and CDR2 LQKENI. The DNA of the CDR3 is TGTGCCAGCTCACCGGGCCAGACGATCAATCAGCCCCAGCATTTT. The encoded protein is CASSPGQTINQPQHF.

The J gene is TRBJ2-1, the V gene TRBV27, with 7 bases lining up with TRBD2. Germline V gene data show CDR1 as MNHEY and CDR2 as SMNVEV (reference sequence). This CDR3 comprises 15 residues. Trimming at V came to 1 base and at J to 3 bases, leaving 3 bases not matched to a gene. The CDR3, as DNA: TGTGCCAGCAGTTTATTTGCGGGGGTCTACAATGAGCAGTTCTTC. Protein product: CASSLFAGVYNEQFF.

This chain connects TRBV19 to TRBJ1-2, with D perhaps matching TRBD1 (6 bases). The CDR3 spans 13 residues. Per the germline V gene, CDR1 is LNHDA and CDR2 is SQIVND (reference sequence). V was cut by 10 bases and J by 4 bases, with 16 bases left in between. CDR3 amino acids: CATQQGFGYGYTF. The CDR3 DNA reads as TGTGCCACCCAACAGGGTTTCGGCTATGGCTACACCTTC. The complete variable domain, with remaining parts taken from reference TRBV19 and TRBJ1-2, reads DGGITQSPKYLFRKEGQNVTLSCEQNLNHDAMYWYRQDPGQGLRLIYYSQIVNDFQKGDIAEGYSVSREKKESFPLTVTSAQKNPTAFYLCATQQGFGYGYTFGSGTRLTVV.

The chain couples TRBV19 to TRBJ2-1; tentative D call: TRBD2 (6 bases). Germline CDR1 is LNHDA and CDR2 is SQIVND (reference sequence). The length of the CDR3 is 13 residues. V lost 3 bases and J 5 bases, leaving 8 bases between the germline ends. DNA of the CDR3: TGTGCCAGTAGTATCGGAGGGGACAATGAGCAGTTCTTC. Protein sequence: CASSIGGDNEQFF.

V and J are TRBV9 and TRBJ1-6; 9 bases agree with TRBD1. Germline loops: CDR1 SGDLS, CDR2 YYNGEE. This CDR3 is built from 17 residues. With V trimmed by 1 base and J by 4 bases, 6 bases remained unmatched. CDR3 in amino acids: CASSVYPGTGYNSPLHF. The CDR3 DNA follows: TGTGCCAGCAGCGTATACCCCGGGACAGGGTATAATTCACCCCTCCACTTT.

In its sample, this clone was seen once. The gene calls are TRBV4-1 and TRBJ1-2, with a tentative D call TRBD1 (6 bases). With 0 bases removed from V and 4 bases from J, the gap between germline ends came to 9 bases. Per the germline V gene, CDR1 is MGHRA and CDR2 is YSYEKL. The CDR3 runs 14 residues. CDR3 residues: CASSQDRGTYGYTF. The CDR3 DNA reads as TGCGCCAGCAGCCAAGACAGGGGAACCTATGGCTACACCTTC.

The V gene is TRBV9, the J gene TRBJ2-1; 7 bases match TRBD1. The germline V gene encodes CDR1 SGDLS and CDR2 YYNGEE. The V segment lost 0 bases and the J segment 5 bases; nucleotides outside the gene matches: 5. The CDR3 extends over 15 amino acids. CDR3 DNA: TGTGCCAGCAGCGTAGAAATCAGGGGGAACAATGAGCAGTTCTTC. Translating gives CASSVEIRGNNEQFF. The full variable domain, rest sourced from reference TRBV9 and TRBJ2-1, is DSGVTQTPKHLITATGQRVTLRCSPRSGDLSVYWYQQSLDQGLQFLIQYYNGEERAKGNILERFSAQQFPDLHSELNLSSLELGDSALYFCASSVEIRGNNEQFFGPGTRLTVL.

Only one count was recorded for this clone. The rearrangement links TRBV19 to TRBJ1-4; D is unclear. The CDR3 has 15 residues. CDR1 and CDR2 (germline): LNHDA, SQIVND (reference sequence). The V end lost 9 bases, the J end lost 12 bases, and 26 bases lay between the germline ends. The CDR3, as DNA: TGTGCCAGCTCCCGGGAGGCCAGCCTGATTATGGAACTGTTTTTT. Amino acids: CASSREASLIMELFF.

The chain uses TRBV15 and TRBJ2-7; D is ambiguous. Trimming pared 3 bases from V and 1 base from J, leaving 22 bases between. Per germline, CDR1 LNHNV and CDR2 YYDKDF (reference sequence). The CDR3 totals 18 residues. The CDR3 sequence: CATSRPIGFSHLSYEQYF. The CDR3 DNA is TGTGCCACCAGCAGGCCCATCGGGTTCTCCCACCTTTCCTACGAGCAGTACTTC.

This chain connects TRBV4-2 to TRBJ1-5; no clear D. The V and J ends lost 0 bases and 0 bases respectively, with 9 bases between them. CDR1 is LGHNA, CDR2 YNFKEQ, per germline. The CDR3 has 16 residues. The CDR3 DNA sequence: TGTGCCAGCAGCCAAGAAACAGACTATAGCAATCAGCCCCAGCATTTT. This encodes CASSQETDYSNQPQHF.

In DNA, the CDR3 is TGTGCCAGCAGTCTGGACAGGGCCGTTAGCAATCAGCCCCAGCATTTT. Translating gives CASSLDRAVSNQPQHF. This rearrangement joins TRBV2 to TRBJ1-5; 8 bases align to TRBD1. The trim removed 5 bases at V and 0 bases at J, leaving 6 bases unmatched. Germline CDR1 reads SNHLY; CDR2 reads FYNNEI. The CDR3 has 16 residues.

Only one count was recorded for this clone. The chain employs TRBV7-2 and TRBJ1-2; 9 bases line up with TRBD1. This CDR3 is built from 16 residues. After removal of 4 bases from V and 4 bases from J, the junction contained 10 bases not matched to a gene. The germline V gene has CDR1 SGHTA and CDR2 FQGNSA. The CDR3: CASSSPAGTGLYGYTF. CDR3 bases: TGTGCCAGCAGCTCCCCGGCCGGGACAGGGCTCTATGGCTACACCTTC.

The rearrangement joins TRBV10-1 to TRBJ2-1; 8 nucleotides match TRBD1. Losses at the gene ends were 5 bases for V and 10 bases for J; bases not matched to a gene: 7. The CDR3 length is 13 residues. From germline, CDR1 is WNHNN and CDR2 SYGVQD (reference sequence). The CDR3 loop reads CASSLRGLREQFF. CDR3 nucleotides: TGCGCCAGCAGTCTCAGGGGGCTTAGGGAGCAGTTCTTC.

In nucleotides, the CDR3 is TGCGCCAGCAGCTCCGGTGGCTCCTACAATGAGCAGTTCTTC. Protein: CASSSGGSYNEQFF. This sequence joins TRBV5-1 and TRBJ2-1; no reliable D call. The CDR3 contains 14 residues. Germline assignment: CDR1 SGHRS and CDR2 YFSETQ. V lost 3 bases, J lost 0 bases, and 7 bases lay in between.